One sample yielded the 9 T cell receptor beta chains listed below, sequenced in a study of blood T cell repertoires in COVID-19. Measured with immunoSEQ multiplex PCR; TCRdb has only the in-frame clones, and not every one. The repertoire consists of around 220,000 clones, with 70% to 85% occurring once and the leading ten covering about 7.8%. Sequencing was performed on peripheral blood. These receptors were obtained from a woman older than 75 with COVID-19, enrolled during active disease.

This chain joins TRBV4-1 and TRBJ2-1; 8 bases match TRBD1. The V gene end was trimmed by 0 bases and the J gene end by 2 bases; junction bases not matched to a gene: 3. Germline values: CDR1 MGHRA, CDR2 YSYEKL. CDR3 length equals 16 residues. The CDR3 region has the DNA TGCGCCAGCAGCCAAGATTTCAGGGGGCCCTACAATGAGCAGTTCTTC. Its translation is CASSQDFRGPYNEQFF.

The V call is TRBV19, the J call TRBJ2-4; 7 bases map to TRBD1. After removal of 5 bases from V and 6 bases from J, the junction contained 4 bases not matched to a gene. CDR3 length equals 13 residues. CDR1 and CDR2 (germline): LNHDA, SQIVND (reference sequence). CDR3 residues: CASSRQGANIQYF. The CDR3 bases are TGTGCCAGTAGTCGACAGGGTGCAAACATTCAGTACTTC. Complete variable domain (other parts from reference TRBV19 and TRBJ2-4): DGGITQSPKYLFRKEGQNVTLSCEQNLNHDAMYWYRQDPGQGLRLIYYSQIVNDFQKGDIAEGYSVSREKKESFPLTVTSAQKNPTAFYLCASSRQGANIQYFGAGTRLSVL.

The chain couples TRBV19 to TRBJ2-6; TRBD1 aligns across 10 bases. This CDR3 has 18 residues. Trimming took 1 base from V and 1 from J; bases not matched to a gene: 4. The germline V gene has CDR1 LNHDA and CDR2 SQIVND (reference sequence). In DNA form, the CDR3 reads TGTGCCAGTAGTATAGCCGGGACAGGGGTGTCTGGGGCCAACGTCCTGACTTTC. Amino acids: CASSIAGTGVSGANVLTF.

The rearrangement joins TRBV2 to TRBJ2-5; a possible D gene is TRBD1 (6 bases). Germline assignment: CDR1 SNHLY and CDR2 FYNNEI. The CDR3 loop spans 14 amino acids. The germline V and J ends were trimmed by 7 bases and 1 base, with 13 bases remaining between them. The CDR3 nucleotides read TGTGCCAGCAATTCTCAGGGGTCCCAAGAGACCCAGTACTTC. Translated, it gives CASNSQGSQETQYF.

The CDR3 loop reads CASSEQGAGQPQHF. CDR3 nucleotide sequence: TGTGCCAGCAGTGAACAGGGGGCAGGTCAGCCCCAGCATTTT. This sequence joins TRBV2 and TRBJ1-5; 8 bases align to TRBD1. Losses at the gene ends were 2 bases for V and 6 bases for J; bases not matched to a gene: 3. The CDR3 sequence is 14 residues long. Germline lookup yields CDR1 SNHLY and CDR2 FYNNEI.

This sequence joins TRBV9 and TRBJ1-1; D gene ambiguous. V lost 0 bases and J 0 bases, leaving 9 bases between the germline ends. The germline V gene has CDR1 SGDLS and CDR2 YYNGEE. The CDR3 contains 15 residues. The CDR3 DNA reads as TGTGCCAGCAGCGTAGTTGGGCAGTTGAACACTGAAGCTTTCTTT. This codes for CASSVVGQLNTEAFF.

The chain combines TRBV28 with TRBJ1-1; D uncertain. The CDR3 length is 11 residues. Germline CDR1 MDHEN, CDR2 SYDVKM. Trimming stripped 4 bases from V and 8 bases from J, with 8 bases between. CDR3 bases: TGTGCCAGCAGTTGGGAGGAAGAAGCTTTCTTT. This translates into CASSWEEEAFF.

The chain is built from TRBV3-1 (or the pseudogene TRBV3-2) and TRBJ1-2, with 10 nucleotides matching TRBD1. V gave up 0 bases and J gave up 4 bases; unmatched junction bases: 8. There are 17 residues in the CDR3. Germline V lookup: CDR1 LGHDT, CDR2 YNNKEL (reference sequence). The chain's CDR3 is CASSQDSPTGGGYGYTF. The CDR3 DNA is TGTGCCAGCAGCCAAGACTCGCCGACAGGGGGCGGCTATGGCTACACCTTC.

The V and J genes are TRBV7-2 and TRBJ2-3, with 10 nucleotides matching TRBD2. The germline V gene encodes CDR1 SGHTA and CDR2 FQGNSA. CDR3 length: 15 residues. After removal of 5 bases from V and 7 bases from J, the junction contained 9 bases not matched to a gene. The CDR3 region has the DNA TGTGCCAGCAGCCCCTCTAGCGGGAGTGAGAATACGCAGTATTTT. Translated: CASSPSSGSENTQYF.